Listed here are 10 T cell receptor beta chains from one sample, sequenced in a study of T cell responses to AZD1222 COVID-19 vaccine. Some clones are missing from TCRdb's copy, which holds only in-frame ones; the method was immunoSEQ multiplex PCR. Here the sample spans approximately 160,000 clones, around 88% being singletons. The material was peripheral blood, obtained on day 0 of AZD1222 vaccination. The receptors were gathered from an adult in good health.

The chain uses TRBV24-1 and TRBJ2-1; 8 bases are shared with TRBD1. V trimming: 4 bases; J trimming: 12 bases; junction bases outside the gene matches: 7. In germline, CDR1 is KGHDR, CDR2 SFDVKD. The CDR3 runs 13 residues. CDR3 in DNA: TGTGCCACCAGTGAGCCGGACAGGGCTACGCAGTTCTTC. This codes for CATSEPDRATQFF.

The CDR3 region has the DNA TGTGCCAGCAGTATCCGGGACTTACCTAACAATGAGCAGTTCTTC. Protein sequence: CASSIRDLPNNEQFF. The gene calls are TRBV6-2 or TRBV6-3 and TRBJ2-1; D is possibly TRBD2 (6 bases). The CDR3 is 15 residues long. With 5 bases removed from V and 5 bases from J, the gap between germline ends came to 16 bases. Germline CDR1 MNHEY, CDR2 SVGEGT.

The chain recombines TRBV7-9 with TRBJ1-4; unclear D gene. Germline CDR1 is SEHNR and CDR2 is FQNEAQ (reference sequence). V was clipped by 5 bases and J by 6 bases, with 13 bases between them. The CDR3 extends over 14 amino acids. For the CDR3, the DNA is TGTGCCAGCAGCCCCCGTGCGGGTGATGAAAAACTGTTTTTT. As protein: CASSPRAGDEKLFF.

V usage is TRBV6-2 or TRBV6-3 and J usage is TRBJ2-7, with D unclear. The CDR3 is 11 amino acids. In germline, CDR1 is MNHEY, CDR2 SVGEGT. Trimming removed 5 bases from V and 7 bases from J, with 9 bases in between. CDR3 region: CASSPLREQYF. CDR3 sequence (DNA): TGTGCCAGCAGTCCCCTCAGGGAGCAGTACTTC.

The V and J genes are TRBV5-6 and TRBJ2-1; TRBD2 matches at 7 bases. Germline V gene lookup returns CDR1 SGHDT and CDR2 YYEEEE. There are 16 residues in the CDR3. The ends lost 3 bases at V and 0 bases at J; junction bases unmatched: 6. The DNA for the CDR3 is TGTGCCAGCAGCTGGGGGGGTTGTAGCTCCTACAATGAGCAGTTCTTC. It specifies CASSWGGCSSYNEQFF.

This clone was recorded once. V gene TRBV6-1 combines with J gene TRBJ1-4; D is unclear. The length of the CDR3 is 11 residues. The germline V gene encodes CDR1 MNHNS and CDR2 SASEGT. V lost 2 bases and J lost 8, with 3 bases in between. CDR3 nucleotides: TGTGCCAGCAGTGAAACCGAAAAACTGTTTTTT. Its translation is CASSETEKLFF.

CDR3 protein: CASSLQGGELFF. The CDR3 DNA is TGTGCCAGCAGCCTACAGGGGGGGGAGCTGTTTTTT. The gene calls are TRBV7-8 and TRBJ2-2; TRBD1 agrees at 7 bases. Looked up from germline, CDR1 is SGHVS and CDR2 is FQNEAQ. The J segment lost 8 bases and the V segment lost 5 bases, leaving 2 bases of the junction unmatched. This CDR3 contains 12 residues.

The chain links TRBV5-6 to TRBJ1-1; TRBD1 aligns across 8 bases. Per germline, CDR1 SGHDT and CDR2 YYEEEE. This CDR3 is built from 15 residues. With 4 bases clipped from V and 1 base from J, the junction kept 6 bases outside the gene matches. CDR3 sequence reads: CASSLTGTGNTEAFF. The CDR3 DNA reads TGTGCCAGCAGCCTGACCGGGACAGGGAACACTGAAGCTTTCTTT.

The chain links TRBV27 to TRBJ2-5; possible D gene TRBD2, 6 bases. V lost 3 bases and J 3 bases, leaving 11 bases between the germline ends. Germline CDR1 MNHEY, CDR2 SMNVEV (reference sequence). CDR3 length equals 14 residues. The CDR3 bases are TGTGCCAGCAGTTTGGCTAGCGTAAAAGAGACCCAGTACTTC. This encodes CASSLASVKETQYF.

The V gene is TRBV5-5, the J gene TRBJ1-1; tentative D call: TRBD1 (6 bases). The CDR3 consists of 15 residues. V shed 0 bases and J shed 5 bases, with 14 bases lying between them. The germline V gene encodes CDR1 SGHKS and CDR2 YYEKEE (reference sequence). CDR3: CASSLGLGGWTEAFF. The CDR3 nucleotides read TGTGCCAGCAGCTTGGGATTGGGGGGCTGGACTGAAGCTTTCTTT.